This entry is about one T cell receptor beta chain. The antigen remains undetermined. Sample time point: blood 2 weeks post-SBRT. Treatment meaning: 15 Gy SBRT to primary tumor, nephrectomy 4 weeks later. Serial blood draws occurred at baseline and 2 and 4 weeks post-SBRT. The patient's renal cell carcinoma had clear cell pathology. This sample is drawn from a study of radiation and T cells in renal cell carcinoma. Study-level points and caveats: In blood, top tumor clones expanded by 2 weeks, shrinking by 4.

Using immunoSEQ multiplex PCR, the repertoire was profiled, and TCRdb retains in-frame clones only, with some absent. The profile shows about 130,000 clones, around 82% of them singletons. The sample was blood, taken from a patient whose treatment included radiotherapy and nephrectomy. The clonotype was recovered from a man aged 50 to 59 with renal cell carcinoma.

CDR3 sequence reads: CSVVPGGDQPQHF. The CDR3 DNA reads TGCAGCGTCGTCCCAGGGGGGGATCAGCCCCAGCATTTT. V gene TRBV29-1 combines with J gene TRBJ1-5; 7 bases are shared with TRBD1. This CDR3 spans 13 amino acids. Germline CDR1 reads SQVTM; CDR2 reads ANQGSEA. After removal of 6 bases from V and 5 bases from J, the junction contained 7 bases not matched to a gene.